One sample yielded the 12 T cell receptor beta chains listed below, sequenced in a study of read filtering for tumor transcriptome and immune sequencing. Molecular barcoded adaptors covering alpha/delta and beta/gamma chains were used on approximately 400 ng RNA. A single record per CDR3 protein comes from TCRdb applying MiXCR to the reads. The data contain 62,000 or so distinct CDR3 sequences, approximately 15% of them singletons. Sequenced input: a population of CD138-negative cells sorted from bone marrow. These receptors were collected from a donor at least 40 years old with multiple myeloma.

The genes are TRBV3-1 and TRBJ2-7, with TRBD1 identical over 8 bases. Per germline, CDR1 LGHDT and CDR2 YNNKEL (reference sequence). There are 15 residues in the CDR3. The trim removed 0 bases at V and 11 bases at J, leaving 12 bases unmatched. CDR3 sequence: CASSQDLSNPGQEYF. The CDR3 DNA reads TGTGCCAGCAGCCAAGATCTCAGCAACCCGGGACAGGAGTACTTC.

This clonotype has only a few counts. The junction shows a germline mismatch at one end, possibly a read error. This chain connects TRBV18 to TRBJ2-7, with TRBD1 matching 7 bases. The CDR3 contains 15 residues. Germline V CDR1 and CDR2: KGHSH, LQKENI. Written as DNA, the CDR3 is TGTGCCAGCTCACCACCCGGGACAGCCTCCTACGAGCGGTACTTC. Amino acid sequence: CASSPPGTASYERYF.

The rearrangement uses TRBV5-1 and TRBJ2-1; perhaps TRBD2 as D (5 bases). The ends were cut back, 1 base at V and 3 bases at J, with 11 bases in the middle. Germline V CDR1 and CDR2: SGHRS, YFSETQ. CDR3 length: 15 amino acids. The chain's CDR3 is CASSLYGLLYNEQFF. The DNA of the CDR3 is TGCGCCAGCAGCTTGTACGGACTGCTCTACAATGAGCAGTTCTTC.

This clonotype has more than one count but fewer than ten. The chain uses TRBV6-6 and TRBJ2-7; no firm D call. V was shortened by 2 bases and J by 3 bases, with 11 bases between the two germline ends. CDR3 size: 14 residues. Looked up from germline, CDR1 is MNHNY and CDR2 is SVGAGI (reference sequence). DNA for the CDR3: TGTGCCAGCAGTTACCTAACGGGTGGCTACGAGCAGTACTTC. Its protein product is CASSYLTGGYEQYF.

Concerning this clonotype itself: With a much larger clone just one base away, this may be a read error. The rearrangement links TRBV10-3 to TRBJ2-5, with 8 bases aligning to TRBD1. The CDR3 is 16 residues long. CDR1 and CDR2 from the germline V gene are ENHRY and SYGVKD. CDR3 loop: CAISPTGQALQETQHF. CDR3 bases: TGTGCCATCAGCCCGACGGGACAGGCTTTGCAAGAGACCCAGCACTTC.

This clonotype was seen ten or more times. V is TRBV5-1 and J is TRBJ2-1; D uncertain. Germline V CDR1 and CDR2: SGHRS, YFSETQ. The V end lost 1 base, the J end lost 7 bases, and 9 bases lay between the germline ends. The CDR3 sequence is 13 residues long. DNA for the CDR3: TGCGCCAGCAGCTTGTTTCAAGTAAATGAGCAGTTCTTC. Translating gives CASSLFQVNEQFF.

Regarding this clonotype: Germline is not matched at one junction end, which may reflect a read error. This chain joins TRBV6-1 and TRBJ2-1, with D perhaps TRBD1 (6 bases). The CDR3 consists of 14 residues. Germline lookup yields CDR1 MNHNS and CDR2 SASEGT. The CDR3 DNA sequence: TGTGCCAGTAGTGACCAGACAGGAGCTAGTGAGCAGTTCTTC. Protein product: CASSDQTGASEQFF.

This clonotype occurred once. This rearrangement joins TRBV19 to TRBJ2-2; D gene uncertain. Germline CDR1 LNHDA, CDR2 SQIVND (reference sequence). V was clipped by 4 bases and J by 5 bases, with 8 bases between them. CDR3 length: 13 residues. The CDR3 spells CASSTVGTGELFF. Here the CDR3 DNA reads TGTGCCAGTAGTACCGTGGGAACCGGGGAGCTGTTTTTT.

Ten or more counts support this clonotype. The chain recombines TRBV19 with TRBJ2-2; possible D gene TRBD1, 6 bases. The CDR3 consists of 15 residues. Germline assignment: CDR1 LNHDA and CDR2 SQIVND (reference sequence). V was cut by 5 bases and J by 2 bases, with 12 bases left in between. CDR3 sequence (DNA): TGTGCCAGTAGTGCCAGGGGCGTTAACACCGGGGAGCTGTTTTTT. Translation: CASSARGVNTGELFF.

This clonotype has at least ten counts. This rearrangement joins TRBV4-1 to TRBJ1-1, with a possible D match to TRBD1 (6 bases). CDR3 length: 16 amino acids. Trimming cost V 0 bases and J 0 bases, with 11 bases left between them. Germline V CDR1 and CDR2: MGHRA, YSYEKL. CDR3 in amino acids: CASSQEQGGMNTEAFF. The CDR3 DNA sequence: TGCGCCAGCAGCCAAGAACAGGGTGGCATGAACACTGAAGCTTTCTTT.

This clonotype was picked up many times. V usage is TRBV20-1 and J usage is TRBJ2-7; 8 bases are shared with TRBD1. The V segment lost 6 bases and the J segment 4 bases; nucleotides outside the gene matches: 14. Germline CDR1 reads DFQATT; CDR2 reads SNEGSKA (reference sequence). This CDR3 region has 15 residues. In nucleotides, the CDR3 is TGCAGTGCCTCATCGGGACAGGTGGCACAATACGAGCAGTACTTC. Translated, it gives CSASSGQVAQYEQYF.

This clonotype was counted a few times. The chain is built from TRBV27 and TRBJ1-2; no clear D gene. The V gene lost 3 bases and the J gene lost 0 bases, with 8 bases spanning the gap. Germline assignment: CDR1 MNHEY and CDR2 SMNVEV (reference sequence). The CDR3 runs 14 residues. The CDR3, as DNA: TGTGCCAGCAGTTTTGGCAGTACTAACTATGGCTACACCTTC. Translated: CASSFGSTNYGYTF.